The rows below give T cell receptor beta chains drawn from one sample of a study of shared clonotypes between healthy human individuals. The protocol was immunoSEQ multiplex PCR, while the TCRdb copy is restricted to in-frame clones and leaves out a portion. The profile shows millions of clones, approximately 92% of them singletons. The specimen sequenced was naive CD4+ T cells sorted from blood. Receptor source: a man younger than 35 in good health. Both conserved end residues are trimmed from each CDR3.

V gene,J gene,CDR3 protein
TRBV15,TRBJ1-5,ATSRGTGSGQPQH
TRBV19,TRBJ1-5,ASRKAGGGNQPQH
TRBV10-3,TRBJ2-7,AISRRGLNGEQY
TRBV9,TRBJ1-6,ASSTGSSYNSPLH
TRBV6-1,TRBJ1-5,ASSATGLNQPQH
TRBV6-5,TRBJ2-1,ASTIPPGDEQF
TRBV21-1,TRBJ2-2,ASSKAGGNTGELF
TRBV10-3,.,AISLTGLATYEQY
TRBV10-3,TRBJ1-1,AISDSQRNTEAF
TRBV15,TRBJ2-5,ATSRATGTQY